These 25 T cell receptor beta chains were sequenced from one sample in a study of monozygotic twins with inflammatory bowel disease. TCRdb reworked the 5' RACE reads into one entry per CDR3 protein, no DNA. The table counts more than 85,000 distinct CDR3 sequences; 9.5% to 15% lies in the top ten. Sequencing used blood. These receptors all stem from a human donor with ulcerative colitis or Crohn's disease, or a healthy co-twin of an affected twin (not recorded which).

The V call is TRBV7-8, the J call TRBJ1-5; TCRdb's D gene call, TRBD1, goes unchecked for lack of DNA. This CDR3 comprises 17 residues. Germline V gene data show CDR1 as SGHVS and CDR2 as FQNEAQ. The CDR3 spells CASSPWAGTDVNQPQHF.

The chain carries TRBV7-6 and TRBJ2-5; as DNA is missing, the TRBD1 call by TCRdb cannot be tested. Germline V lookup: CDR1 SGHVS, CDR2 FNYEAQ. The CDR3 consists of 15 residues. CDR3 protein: CASSWQGGSGETQYF.

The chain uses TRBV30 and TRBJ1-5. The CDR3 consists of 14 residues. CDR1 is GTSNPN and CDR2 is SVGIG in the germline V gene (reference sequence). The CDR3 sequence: CAWDRAGSNQPQHF.

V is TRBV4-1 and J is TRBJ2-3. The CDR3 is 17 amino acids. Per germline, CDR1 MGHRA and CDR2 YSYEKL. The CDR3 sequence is CASSQESEAWSTDTQYF.

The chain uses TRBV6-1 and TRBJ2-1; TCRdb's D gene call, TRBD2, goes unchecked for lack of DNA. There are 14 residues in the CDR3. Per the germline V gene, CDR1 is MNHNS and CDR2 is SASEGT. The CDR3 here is CASIEGEGYNEQFF.

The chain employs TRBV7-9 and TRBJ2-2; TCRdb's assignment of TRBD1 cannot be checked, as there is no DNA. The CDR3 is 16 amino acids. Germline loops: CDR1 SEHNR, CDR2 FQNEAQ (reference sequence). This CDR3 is CASSSRQGVTTGELFF.

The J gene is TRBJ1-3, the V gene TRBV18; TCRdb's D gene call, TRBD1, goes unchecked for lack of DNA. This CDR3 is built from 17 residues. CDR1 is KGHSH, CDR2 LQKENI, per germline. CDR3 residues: CASSPYPTAVSGNTIYF.

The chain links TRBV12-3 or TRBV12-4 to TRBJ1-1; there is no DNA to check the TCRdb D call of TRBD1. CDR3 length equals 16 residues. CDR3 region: CASSLGRRGRSTEAFF.

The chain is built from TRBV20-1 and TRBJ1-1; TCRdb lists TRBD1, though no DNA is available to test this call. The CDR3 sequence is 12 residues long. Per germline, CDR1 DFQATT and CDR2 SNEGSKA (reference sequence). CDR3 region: CSAKVRGAEAFF.

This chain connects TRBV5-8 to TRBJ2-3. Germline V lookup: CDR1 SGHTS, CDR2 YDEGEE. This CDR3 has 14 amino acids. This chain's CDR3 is CASSWGPITDTQYF.

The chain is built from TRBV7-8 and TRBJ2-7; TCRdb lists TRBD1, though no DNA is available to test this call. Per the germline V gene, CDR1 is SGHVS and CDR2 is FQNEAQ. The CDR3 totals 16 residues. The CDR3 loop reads CASSLVKGQSPYEQYF.

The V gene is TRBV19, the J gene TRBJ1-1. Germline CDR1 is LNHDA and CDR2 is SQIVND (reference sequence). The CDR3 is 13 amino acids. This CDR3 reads CASSIVTDTEAFF.

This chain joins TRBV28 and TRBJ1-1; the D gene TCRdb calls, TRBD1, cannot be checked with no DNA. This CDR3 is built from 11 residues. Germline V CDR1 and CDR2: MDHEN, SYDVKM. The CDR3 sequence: CASRTGGEAFF. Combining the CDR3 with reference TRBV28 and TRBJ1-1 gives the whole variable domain DVKVTQSSRYLVKRTGEKVFLECVQDMDHENMFWYRQDPGLGLRLIYFSYDVKMKEKGDIPEGYSVSREKKERFSLILESASTNQTSMYLCASRTGGEAFFGQGTRLTVV.

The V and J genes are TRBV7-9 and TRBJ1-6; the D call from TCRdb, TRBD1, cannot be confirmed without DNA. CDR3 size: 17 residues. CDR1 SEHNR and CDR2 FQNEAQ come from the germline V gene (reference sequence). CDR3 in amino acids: CASSYRDRGPYNSPLHF.

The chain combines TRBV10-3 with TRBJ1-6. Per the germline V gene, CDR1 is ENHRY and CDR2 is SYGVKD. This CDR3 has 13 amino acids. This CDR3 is CAIKADYNSPLHF.

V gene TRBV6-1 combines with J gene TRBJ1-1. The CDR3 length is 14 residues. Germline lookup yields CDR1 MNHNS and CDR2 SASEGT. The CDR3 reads CASGWPPMNTEAFF.

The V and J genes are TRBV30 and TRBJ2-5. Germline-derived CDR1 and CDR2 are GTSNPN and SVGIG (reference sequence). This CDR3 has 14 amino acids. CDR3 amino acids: CAWSVLSAPETQYF. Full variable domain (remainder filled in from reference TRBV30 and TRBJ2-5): SQTIHQWPATLVQPVGSPLSLECTVEGTSNPNLYWYRQAAGRGLQLLFYSVGIGQISSEVPQNLSASRPQDRQFILSSKKLLLSDSGFYLCAWSVLSAPETQYFGPGTRLLVL.

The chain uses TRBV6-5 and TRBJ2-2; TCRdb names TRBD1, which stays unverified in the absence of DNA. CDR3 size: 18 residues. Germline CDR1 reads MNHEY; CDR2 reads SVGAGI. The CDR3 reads CASSWTPGQGLNTGELFF.

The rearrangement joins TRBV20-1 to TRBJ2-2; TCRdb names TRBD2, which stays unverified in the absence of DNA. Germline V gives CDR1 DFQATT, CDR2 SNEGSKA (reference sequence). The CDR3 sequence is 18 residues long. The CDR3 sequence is CSARDRTSGRGNTGELFF.

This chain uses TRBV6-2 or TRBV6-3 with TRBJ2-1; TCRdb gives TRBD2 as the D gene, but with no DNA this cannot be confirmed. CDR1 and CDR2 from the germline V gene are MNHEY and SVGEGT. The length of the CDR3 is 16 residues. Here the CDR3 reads CASSFGLAFSYNEQFF.

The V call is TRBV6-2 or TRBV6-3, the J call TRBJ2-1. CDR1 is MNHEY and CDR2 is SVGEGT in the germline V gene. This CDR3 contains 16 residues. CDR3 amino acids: CASSYGRLSSYNEQFF.

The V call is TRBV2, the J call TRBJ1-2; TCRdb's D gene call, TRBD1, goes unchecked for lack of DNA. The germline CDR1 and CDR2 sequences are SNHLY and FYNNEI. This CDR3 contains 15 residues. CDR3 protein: CASSVQTVFNYGYTF.

The chain's CDR3 is CASSSGLGGEKLFF. This chain connects TRBV28 to TRBJ1-4. This CDR3 spans 14 amino acids. Germline CDR1 MDHEN, CDR2 SYDVKM. Full variable domain (rest looked up from reference TRBV28 and TRBJ1-4): DVKVTQSSRYLVKRTGEKVFLECVQDMDHENMFWYRQDPGLGLRLIYFSYDVKMKEKGDIPEGYSVSREKKERFSLILESASTNQTSMYLCASSSGLGGEKLFFGSGTQLSVL.

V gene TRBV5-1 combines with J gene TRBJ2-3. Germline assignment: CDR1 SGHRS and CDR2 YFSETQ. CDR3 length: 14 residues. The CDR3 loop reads CASSSVTGTDTQYF.

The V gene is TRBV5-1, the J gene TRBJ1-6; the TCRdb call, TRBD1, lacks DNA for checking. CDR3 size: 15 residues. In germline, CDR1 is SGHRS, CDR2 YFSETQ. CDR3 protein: CASSLAGDRDLPLHF.